These 14 T cell receptor beta chains originate from one sample sequenced in a study of human T cells and chemical hapten exposure. Time point: pre-sensitization, week 0. Treatment here: therapeutic diphenylcyclopropenone sensitization with weekly scalp DPC. One entry per CDR3 protein results from TCRdb running MiXCR on the RACE reads. The data hold 300,000 to 450,000 distinct CDR3 sequences, with roughly 6% observed a single time. The sequenced sample was whole blood, obtained in connection with sensitization to the hapten diphenylcyclopropenone (DPC). These TCRs come from a woman in her late teens or twenties with alopecia areata. Some clones in this sample may be carry-over from other donors' samples.

This sequence joins TRBV4-3 and TRBJ1-2; no clear D. The V gene's germline CDR1 is LGHNA and CDR2 YSLEER. The CDR3 extends over 16 amino acids. Trimming pared 1 base from V and 0 bases from J, leaving 12 bases between. The CDR3, as DNA: TGCGCCAGCAGCCAAGGTTCAGGCACAACTAACTATGGCTACACCTTC. This encodes CASSQGSGTTNYGYTF.

J is TRBJ2-1 and V is TRBV7-9; D is unresolved. Trimming removed 7 bases at V and 4 bases at J, with 14 bases between. The CDR3 contains 14 residues. Per the germline V gene, CDR1 is SEHNR and CDR2 is FQNEAQ (reference sequence). CDR3 sequence: CASTRTTDYNEQFF. The CDR3 nucleotides are TGTGCCAGCACCCGTACGACGGATTACAATGAGCAGTTCTTC.

The chain uses TRBV20-1 and TRBJ2-3; D is unresolved. Germline CDR1 DFQATT, CDR2 SNEGSKA (reference sequence). This CDR3 comprises 13 residues. Trimming shortened V by 4 bases and J by 6 bases, and 14 bases separated the two germline ends. This CDR3 is CSAKLDGVDTQYF. The CDR3 bases are TGCAGTGCTAAACTGGACGGAGTGGATACGCAGTATTTT.

This clonotype was seen a handful of times. V gene TRBV5-8 combines with J gene TRBJ2-1, with D possibly TRBD2 on 6 matching bases. Germline V CDR1 and CDR2: SGHTS, YDEGEE. Between the trimmed V and J ends, which lost 4 bases and 2 bases, there was a span of 13 bases. This CDR3 is 15 amino acids long. The DNA for the CDR3 is TGTGCCAGCAGCCCCCTAGGGGAGGCCTACAATGAGCAGTTCTTC. It translates to CASSPLGEAYNEQFF.

This clonotype has a count of ten or more. This chain connects TRBV4-3 to TRBJ2-1; TRBD2 might be the D (7 bases). The CDR3 is 15 amino acids. V was clipped by 1 base and J by 8 bases, with 15 bases between them. Germline loops: CDR1 LGHNA, CDR2 YSLEER. Here the CDR3 reads CASSQASGGQDEQFF. The CDR3 nucleotides are TGCGCCAGCAGCCAAGCGTCGGGGGGCCAGGATGAGCAGTTCTTC.

V usage is TRBV6-2 or TRBV6-3 and J usage is TRBJ2-5; D might be TRBD2 (6 bases). Trimming cost V 2 bases and J 2 bases, with 15 bases left between them. The CDR3 length is 16 residues. Germline V gene sequence: CDR1 MNHEY, CDR2 SVGEGT. CDR3 sequence: CASSYRRGALQETQYF. CDR3 in DNA: TGTGCCAGCAGTTACCGGCGGGGCGCCCTTCAAGAGACCCAGTACTTC.

This clonotype came up a few times. The rearrangement links TRBV27 to TRBJ2-1, with 8 bases fitting TRBD2. Germline V gene lookup returns CDR1 MNHEY and CDR2 SMNVEV (reference sequence). This CDR3 has 16 residues. V gave up 6 bases and J gave up 2 bases; unmatched junction bases: 9. CDR3 residues: CASSYARRGAYNEQFF. CDR3 in DNA: TGTGCCAGCAGCTACGCCCGGCGGGGGGCCTACAATGAGCAGTTCTTC.

This clonotype was seen many times. The CDR3 DNA reads as TGTGCCAGCAGTTACTCGAGTTCCGGGGATGGCTACACCTTC. It translates to CASSYSSSGDGYTF. The chain combines TRBV6-5 with TRBJ1-2; no definite D call. V was clipped by 0 bases and J by 6 bases, with 11 bases between them. Germline loops: CDR1 MNHEY, CDR2 SVGAGI. This CDR3 is built from 14 residues.

This clonotype was counted ten times or more. The rearrangement uses TRBV5-6 and TRBJ1-1; D is uncertain. The CDR3 covers 13 residues. Looked up from germline, CDR1 is SGHDT and CDR2 is YYEEEE. Trimming left V 4 bases short and J 5 bases short, with 12 bases between. CDR3 nucleotide sequence: TGTGCCAGCAGCCGTTTCGATGGGACTGAAGCTTTCTTT. Amino acids: CASSRFDGTEAFF.

J is TRBJ1-5 and V is TRBV20-1; D might be TRBD1 (5 bases). Trimming shortened V by 4 bases and J by 6 bases, and 16 bases separated the two germline ends. The V gene's germline CDR1 is DFQATT and CDR2 SNEGSKA (reference sequence). This CDR3 region has 14 residues. Here the CDR3 reads CSAIQSQGSQPQHF. For the CDR3, the DNA is TGCAGTGCTATCCAGAGTCAGGGCTCTCAGCCCCAGCATTTT.

This clonotype was detected ten times or more. The V gene is TRBV29-1, the J gene TRBJ2-5; 7 nucleotides line up with TRBD2. Germline V lookup: CDR1 SQVTM, CDR2 ANQGSEA. Unmatched junction bases numbered 4, after V lost 3 bases and J lost 0 bases. The CDR3 spans 14 residues. The CDR3, as DNA: TGCAGCGTTGAGTGGCGGGGGAACCAAGAGACCCAGTACTTC. Translation gives CSVEWRGNQETQYF.

This clonotype has at least ten counts. The rearrangement uses TRBV6-2 or TRBV6-3 and TRBJ2-1; 9 bases map to TRBD1. V lost 6 bases and J lost 7; bases outside the gene matches: 7. Germline CDR1 is MNHEY and CDR2 is SVGEGT. This CDR3 has 14 residues. CDR3 nucleotides: TGTGCCAGCAGCATCGGACAGGGGAAAAATGAGCAGTTCTTC. The encoded protein is CASSIGQGKNEQFF.

The chain uses TRBV10-3 and TRBJ1-1; no clear D. The V and J ends lost 6 bases and 5 bases respectively, with 13 bases between them. This CDR3 spans 13 amino acids. The germline V gene has CDR1 ENHRY and CDR2 SYGVKD. The CDR3 loop reads CAIRETGGTEAFF. In DNA, the CDR3 is TGTGCCATCAGAGAGACGGGTGGGACTGAAGCTTTCTTT.

This clonotype was seen at least ten times. The chain combines TRBV12-3 or TRBV12-4 with TRBJ1-2, with D perhaps TRBD1 (5 bases). This CDR3 comprises 15 residues. Trimming took off 6 bases at V and 2 bases at J, with 16 bases between the two ends. CDR3 amino acids: CASRGDRNRNYGYTF. For the CDR3, the DNA is TGTGCCAGCAGGGGCGACAGAAATCGCAACTATGGCTACACCTTC.